Shown below are 9 T cell receptor beta chains from a single sample sequenced in a study of CD8 T cells in ankylosing spondylitis. Broader study findings: It appeared that ankylosing spondylitis blood was characterized by a TCR beta motif of roughly 8 highly homologous variants.

TCRdb reanalysed the 5' RACE reads using MiXCR and keeps one entry per CDR3 protein. The table shows a few hundred thousand distinct CDR3 sequences, with about 20% occurring only once. Their recognized antigens are unknown. The sequenced sample was blood, either unsorted or a sorted T cell fraction (not recorded which). The receptors were gathered from a male donor with ankylosing spondylitis.

This chain links TRBV5-1 with TRBJ2-1; no firm D call. The CDR3 sequence is 12 residues long. V was trimmed by 4 bases and J by 8 bases, leaving 10 bases between them. The germline CDR1 and CDR2 sequences are SGHRS and YFSETQ. CDR3 in amino acids: CASSRDLDEQFF. CDR3 DNA: TGCGCCAGCAGCAGGGATCTCGATGAGCAGTTCTTC.

The chain is built from TRBV7-8 and TRBJ2-2, with 8 bases aligning to TRBD1. V was pared by 6 bases and J by 0 bases, with 6 bases of the junction left unmatched. The CDR3 length is 16 residues. Germline V gene lookup returns CDR1 SGHVS and CDR2 FQNEAQ. This chain's CDR3 is CASRPAGGSNTGELFF. CDR3 coding DNA: TGTGCCAGCAGGCCTGCAGGGGGCTCGAACACCGGGGAGCTGTTTTTT.

The chain recombines TRBV9 with TRBJ1-4; D is possibly TRBD1 (5 bases). The CDR3 runs 16 residues. CDR1 is SGDLS and CDR2 is YYNGEE in the germline V gene. V was clipped by 0 bases and J by 0 bases, with 9 bases between them. Here the CDR3 reads CASSVERGATNEKLFF. The DNA for the CDR3 is TGTGCCAGCAGCGTAGAAAGGGGCGCAACTAATGAAAAACTGTTTTTT.

In this sample, this clonotype turned up a few times. V gene TRBV30 combines with J gene TRBJ1-4; TRBD1 is a possible D gene (5 bases). The CDR3 runs 13 residues. The ends were cut back, 5 bases at V and 6 bases at J, with 13 bases in the middle. Looked up from germline, CDR1 is GTSNPN and CDR2 is SVGIG (reference sequence). The CDR3 DNA is TGTGCCTGGGGACAAGGTTTTTATGAAAAACTGTTTTTT. Translated: CAWGQGFYEKLFF.

This clonotype was observed many times. The rearrangement links TRBV4-2 to TRBJ2-1, with 9 nucleotides matching TRBD1. The trim removed 1 base at V and 7 bases at J, leaving 5 bases unmatched. This CDR3 comprises 15 residues. Looked up from germline, CDR1 is LGHNA and CDR2 is YNFKEQ. The CDR3 DNA follows: TGTGCCAGCAGCCAAGGGGACAGGGACAAGAATGAGCAGTTCTTC. Translating gives CASSQGDRDKNEQFF.

This clonotype was picked up a small number of times. This chain uses TRBV20-1 with TRBJ1-1, with D possibly matching TRBD1 (6 bases). This CDR3 comprises 17 residues. Germline V lookup: CDR1 DFQATT, CDR2 SNEGSKA (reference sequence). The ends were cut back, 0 bases at V and 1 base at J, with 18 bases in the middle. The CDR3 is CSARDWGARVANTEAFF. For the CDR3, the DNA is TGCAGTGCTAGAGATTGGGGGGCACGGGTCGCGAACACTGAAGCTTTCTTT.

J is TRBJ2-2 and V is TRBV6-5, with D unclear. The germline CDR1 and CDR2 sequences are MNHEY and SVGAGI. Trimming stripped 0 bases from V and 0 bases from J, with 14 bases between. The length of the CDR3 is 18 residues. CDR3 protein: CASSYSYNLAPNTGELFF. Here the CDR3 DNA reads TGTGCCAGCAGTTACTCGTACAACCTCGCTCCGAACACCGGGGAGCTGTTTTTT.

The gene calls are TRBV28 and TRBJ2-5; D is possibly TRBD1 (5 bases). V dropped 6 bases and J dropped 2 bases, with 10 bases sitting between them. This CDR3 is 13 amino acids long. CDR1 is MDHEN, CDR2 SYDVKM, per germline. The DNA for the CDR3 is TGTGCCAGCAGGGCGACAGCTCAAGAGACCCAGTACTTC. Amino acids: CASRATAQETQYF. The complete variable domain, with remaining parts taken from reference TRBV28 and TRBJ2-5, reads DVKVTQSSRYLVKRTGEKVFLECVQDMDHENMFWYRQDPGLGLRLIYFSYDVKMKEKGDIPEGYSVSREKKERFSLILESASTNQTSMYLCASRATAQETQYFGPGTRLLVL.

V is TRBV9 and J is TRBJ2-1, with 7 bases aligning to TRBD2. CDR3 length: 14 residues. Germline V gives CDR1 SGDLS, CDR2 YYNGEE. After removal of 3 bases from V and 3 bases from J, the junction contained 3 bases not matched to a gene. The DNA of the CDR3 is TGTGCCAGCAGCGAAGCGGGGTTCTACAATGAGCAGTTCTTC. It translates to CASSEAGFYNEQFF. Variable domain in full (rest from reference TRBV9 and TRBJ2-1): DSGVTQTPKHLITATGQRVTLRCSPRSGDLSVYWYQQSLDQGLQFLIQYYNGEERAKGNILERFSAQQFPDLHSELNLSSLELGDSALYFCASSEAGFYNEQFFGPGTRLTVL.